This T cell receptor beta chain was obtained from a study of CD8+ T cells in alopecia areata. Study context: Treated patients swallowed 5 to 10 mg of oral tofacitinib twice daily.

V lost 2 bases and J lost 2, with 8 bases in between. This CDR3 region has 13 residues. Germline CDR1 is SGDLS and CDR2 is YYNGEE. It was cDNA, reverse transcribed from extracted RNA, that served as the sequencing template. Libraries were prepared by immunoSEQ multiplex PCR; TCRdb keeps only in-frame clonotypes and omits some of them. The repertoire holds around 160,000 clones, 87% seen once, with about 15% in the top ten. The investigators collected lesional scalp punch biopsies and peripheral blood from alopecia areata patients. PBMCs provided sorted CD4+ and CD8+ T cells. The chain has TRBV9 and TRBJ2-7; D gene ambiguous. The TCR comes from a human donor with alopecia areata. The material was CD8+ T cells sorted from blood, obtained at week 0. For the CDR3, the DNA is TGTGCCAGCAGCGTCGACACAACCTACGAGCAGTACTTC. Amino acid sequence: CASSVDTTYEQYF.